The clone carrying this T cell receptor (beta chain) appeared a single time. Its antigen is not identified. The data belong to a study of cytomegalovirus exposure and HLA in healthy donors. Overall study results and limits: Presence/absence analyses treated sequencing depth as roughly uniform across donors. TCR beta sequences reportedly predicted the HLA-A and HLA-B alleles of most subjects accurately. Usually a TCR sequence was rare, but some public TCRs were found in many donors.

CDR3 length: 14 residues. Losses at the gene ends were 4 bases for V and 6 bases for J; bases not matched to a gene: 3. Germline V gene lookup returns CDR1 MNHEY and CDR2 SMNVEV (reference sequence). The PCR used 60 Vbeta and 13 Jbeta primers. Using immunoSEQ multiplex PCR, the repertoire was profiled, and TCRdb retains in-frame clones only, with some absent. Counted here are over 85,000 clones, about 86% occurring once; the ten biggest clones make up 1.5% to 2%. The specimen was PBMCs. V is TRBV27 and J is TRBJ2-2, with 9 bases that match TRBD1. This receptor was identified in a man aged 40-49 years in good health and CMV-seronegative. The CDR3 nucleotides read TGTGCCAGCAGTTCACAGGGGGCGGCCGGGGAGCTGTTTTTT. Translating gives CASSSQGAAGELFF.